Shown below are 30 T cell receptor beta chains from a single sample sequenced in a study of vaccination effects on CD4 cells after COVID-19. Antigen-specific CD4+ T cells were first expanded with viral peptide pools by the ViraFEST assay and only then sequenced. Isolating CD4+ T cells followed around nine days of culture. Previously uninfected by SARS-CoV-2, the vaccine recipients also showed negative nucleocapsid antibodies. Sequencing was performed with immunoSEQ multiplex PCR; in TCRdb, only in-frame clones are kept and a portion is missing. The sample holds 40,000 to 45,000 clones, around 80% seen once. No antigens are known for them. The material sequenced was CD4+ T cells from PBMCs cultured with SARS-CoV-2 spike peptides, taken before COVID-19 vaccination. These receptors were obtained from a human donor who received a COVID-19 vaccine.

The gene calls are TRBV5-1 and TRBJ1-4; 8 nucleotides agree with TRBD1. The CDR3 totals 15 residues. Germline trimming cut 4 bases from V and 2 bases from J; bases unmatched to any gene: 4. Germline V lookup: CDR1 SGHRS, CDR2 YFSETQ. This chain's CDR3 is CASSTYRGTNEKLFF. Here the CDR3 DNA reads TGCGCCAGCAGCACCTACAGGGGGACTAATGAAAAACTGTTTTTT. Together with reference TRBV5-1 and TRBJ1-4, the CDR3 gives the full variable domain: KAGVTQTPRYLIKTRGQQVTLSCSPISGHRSVSWYQQTPGQGLQFLFEYFSETQRNKGNFPGRFSGRQFSNSRSEMNVSTLELGDSALYLCASSTYRGTNEKLFFGSGTQLSVL.

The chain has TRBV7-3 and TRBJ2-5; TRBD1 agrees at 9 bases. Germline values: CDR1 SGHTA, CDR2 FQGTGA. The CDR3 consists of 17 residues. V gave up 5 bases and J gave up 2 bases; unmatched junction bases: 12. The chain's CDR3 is CASSLGWPGQGQETQYF. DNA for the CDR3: TGTGCCAGCAGCCTCGGATGGCCGGGACAGGGACAAGAGACCCAGTACTTC.

The CDR3 region has the DNA TGTGCCAGTAGTATCAACAGGGGTTCTAATGAAAAACTGTTTTTT. Amino acids: CASSINRGSNEKLFF. V and J are TRBV19 and TRBJ1-4, with 7 bases identical to TRBD1. Germline V gives CDR1 LNHDA, CDR2 SQIVND (reference sequence). V was pared by 3 bases and J by 3 bases, with 4 bases of the junction left unmatched. This CDR3 has 15 residues.

The DNA for the CDR3 is TGTGCCAGCAGGACAGACACTGGGGCCAACGTCCTGACTTTC. It translates to CASRTDTGANVLTF. This rearrangement joins TRBV25-1 to TRBJ2-6, with D possibly matching TRBD1 (5 bases). The germline V gene has CDR1 MGHDK and CDR2 SYGVNS. Trimming cost V 6 bases and J 2 bases, with 8 bases left between them. CDR3 length equals 14 residues.

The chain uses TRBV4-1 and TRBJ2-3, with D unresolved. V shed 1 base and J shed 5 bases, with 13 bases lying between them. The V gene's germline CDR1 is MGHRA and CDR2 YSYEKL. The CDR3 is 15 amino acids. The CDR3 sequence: CASSQGVPPGDTQYF. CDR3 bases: TGCGCCAGCAGCCAAGGGGTACCGCCGGGAGATACGCAGTATTTT.

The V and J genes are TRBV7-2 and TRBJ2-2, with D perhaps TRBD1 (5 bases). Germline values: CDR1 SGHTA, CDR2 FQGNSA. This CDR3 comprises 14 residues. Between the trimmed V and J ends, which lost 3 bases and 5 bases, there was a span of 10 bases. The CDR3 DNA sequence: TGTGCCAGCAGCTTTTTCAGGGCTACCGGGGAGCTGTTTTTT. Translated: CASSFFRATGELFF. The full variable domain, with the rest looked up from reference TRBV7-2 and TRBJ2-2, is GAGVSQSPSNKVTEKGKDVELRCDPISGHTALYWYRQSLGQGLEFLIYFQGNSAPDKSGLPSDRFSAERTGGSVSTLTIQRTQQEDSAVYLCASSFFRATGELFFGEGSRLTVL.

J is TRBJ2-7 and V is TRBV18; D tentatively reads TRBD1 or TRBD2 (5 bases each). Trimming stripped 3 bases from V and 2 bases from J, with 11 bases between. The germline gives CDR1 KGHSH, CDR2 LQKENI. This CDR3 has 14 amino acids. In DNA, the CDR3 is TGTGCCAGCTCACCCGCCGGGACCCCCTACGAGCAGTACGTC. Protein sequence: CASSPAGTPYEQYV.

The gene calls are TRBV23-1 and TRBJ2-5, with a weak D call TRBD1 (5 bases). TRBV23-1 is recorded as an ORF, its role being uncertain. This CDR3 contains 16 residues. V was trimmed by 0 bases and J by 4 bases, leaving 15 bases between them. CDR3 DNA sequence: TGCGCCAGCAGTCAATCGGACCCAGCAGGGCGAGAGACCCAGTACTTC. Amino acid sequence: CASSQSDPAGRETQYF.

CDR3 sequence (DNA): TGTGCCAGCAGCCAGTCGACAGGGAGTATCCCCGAGCAGTACGTC. It specifies CASSQSTGSIPEQYV. The chain employs TRBV3-1 (or the pseudogene TRBV3-2) and TRBJ2-7; 7 bases fit TRBD1. V was pared by 3 bases and J by 6 bases, with 11 bases of the junction left unmatched. CDR1 is LGHDT, CDR2 YNNKEL, per germline (reference sequence). This CDR3 has 15 amino acids.

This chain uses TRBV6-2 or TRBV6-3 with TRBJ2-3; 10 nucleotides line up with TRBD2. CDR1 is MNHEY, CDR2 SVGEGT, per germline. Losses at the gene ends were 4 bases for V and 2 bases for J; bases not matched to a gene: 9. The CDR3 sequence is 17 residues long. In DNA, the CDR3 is TGTGCCAGCAGTTTCGGAGGAGCGGGGGGGACCACAGATACGCAGTATTTT. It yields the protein CASSFGGAGGTTDTQYF.

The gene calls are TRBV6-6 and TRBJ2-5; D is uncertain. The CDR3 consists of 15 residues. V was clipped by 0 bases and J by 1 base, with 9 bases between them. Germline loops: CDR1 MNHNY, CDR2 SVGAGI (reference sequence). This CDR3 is CASSYSPRAQETQYF. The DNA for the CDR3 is TGTGCCAGCAGTTACTCGCCTAGAGCCCAAGAGACCCAGTACTTC.

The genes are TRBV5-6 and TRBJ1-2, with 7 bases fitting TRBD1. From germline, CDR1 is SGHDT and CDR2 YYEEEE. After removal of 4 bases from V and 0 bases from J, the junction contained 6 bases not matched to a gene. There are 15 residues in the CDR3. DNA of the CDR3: TGTGCCAGCAGCATACAGGGGACCGCTAACTATGGCTACACCTTC. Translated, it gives CASSIQGTANYGYTF.

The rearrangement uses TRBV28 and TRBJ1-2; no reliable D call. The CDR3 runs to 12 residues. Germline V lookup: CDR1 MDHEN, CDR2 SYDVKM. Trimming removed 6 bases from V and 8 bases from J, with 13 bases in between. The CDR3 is CASRTTKEGYTF. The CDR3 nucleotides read TGTGCCAGCAGGACAACCAAAGAGGGCTACACCTTC.

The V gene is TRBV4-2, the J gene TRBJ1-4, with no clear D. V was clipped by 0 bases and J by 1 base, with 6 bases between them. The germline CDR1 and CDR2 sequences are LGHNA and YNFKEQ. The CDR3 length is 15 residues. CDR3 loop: CASSQETETNEKLFF. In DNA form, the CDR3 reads TGTGCCAGCAGCCAAGAAACGGAAACTAATGAAAAACTGTTTTTT.

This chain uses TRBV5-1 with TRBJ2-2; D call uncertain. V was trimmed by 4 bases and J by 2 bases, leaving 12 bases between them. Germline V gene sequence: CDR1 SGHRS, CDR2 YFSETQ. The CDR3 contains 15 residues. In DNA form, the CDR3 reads TGCGCCAGCAGCCCCACAGAATCCAACACCGGGGAGCTGTTTTTT. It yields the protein CASSPTESNTGELFF.

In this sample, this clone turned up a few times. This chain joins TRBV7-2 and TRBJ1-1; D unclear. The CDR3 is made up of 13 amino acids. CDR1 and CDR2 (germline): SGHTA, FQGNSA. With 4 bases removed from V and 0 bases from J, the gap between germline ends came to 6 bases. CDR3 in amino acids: CASSSYMNTEAFF. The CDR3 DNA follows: TGTGCCAGCAGCTCCTACATGAACACTGAAGCTTTCTTT. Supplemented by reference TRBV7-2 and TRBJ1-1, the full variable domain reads GAGVSQSPSNKVTEKGKDVELRCDPISGHTALYWYRQSLGQGLEFLIYFQGNSAPDKSGLPSDRFSAERTGGSVSTLTIQRTQQEDSAVYLCASSSYMNTEAFFGQGTRLTVV.

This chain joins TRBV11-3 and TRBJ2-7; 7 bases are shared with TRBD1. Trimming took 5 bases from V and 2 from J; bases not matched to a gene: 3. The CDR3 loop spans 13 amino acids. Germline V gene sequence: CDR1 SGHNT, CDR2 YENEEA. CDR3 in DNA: TGTGCCAGCAGCCCGGGACAGCCCTACGAGCAGTACGTC. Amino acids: CASSPGQPYEQYV.

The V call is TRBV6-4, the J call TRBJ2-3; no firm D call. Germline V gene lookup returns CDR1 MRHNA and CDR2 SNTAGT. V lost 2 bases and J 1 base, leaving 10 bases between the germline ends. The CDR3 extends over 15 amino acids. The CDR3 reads CASSDGARGTDTQYF. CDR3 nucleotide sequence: TGTGCCAGCAGTGACGGTGCTAGGGGCACAGATACGCAGTATTTT.

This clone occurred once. The CDR3 nucleotides are TGCGCCAGCAGTGGGACTAGCGGGGGGACGGCCTACAATGAGCAGTTCTTC. This sequence encodes CASSGTSGGTAYNEQFF. The chain employs TRBV10-1 and TRBJ2-1; TRBD2 matches at 14 bases. Germline values: CDR1 WNHNN, CDR2 SYGVQD (reference sequence). V shed 4 bases, J shed 2 bases, and the junction held 4 bases outside the gene matches. The CDR3 runs to 17 residues.

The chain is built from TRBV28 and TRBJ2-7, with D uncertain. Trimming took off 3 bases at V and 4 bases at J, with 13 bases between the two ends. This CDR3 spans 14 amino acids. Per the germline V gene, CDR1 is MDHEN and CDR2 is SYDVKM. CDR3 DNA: TGTGCCAGCAGTTTCGGGTTTGGCCAATACGAGCAGTACGTC. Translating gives CASSFGFGQYEQYV.

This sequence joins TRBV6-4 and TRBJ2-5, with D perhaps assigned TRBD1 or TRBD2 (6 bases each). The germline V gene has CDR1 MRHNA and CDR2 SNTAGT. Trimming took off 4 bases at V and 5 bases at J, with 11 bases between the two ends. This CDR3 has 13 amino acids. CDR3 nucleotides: TGTGCCAGCAGTGCGACTAGGGGGGAGACCCAGTACTTC. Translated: CASSATRGETQYF.

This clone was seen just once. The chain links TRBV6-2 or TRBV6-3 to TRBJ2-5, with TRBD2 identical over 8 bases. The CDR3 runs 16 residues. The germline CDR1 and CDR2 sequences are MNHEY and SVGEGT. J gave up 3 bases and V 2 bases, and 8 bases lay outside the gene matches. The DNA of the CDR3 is TGTGCCAGCAGTTACCAACTAGCGGTACCCAAAGAGACCCAGTACTTC. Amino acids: CASSYQLAVPKETQYF.

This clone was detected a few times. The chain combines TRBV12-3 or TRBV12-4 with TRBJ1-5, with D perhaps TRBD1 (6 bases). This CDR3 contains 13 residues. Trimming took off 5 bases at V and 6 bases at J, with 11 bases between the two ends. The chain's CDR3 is CASSLSGAQPQHF. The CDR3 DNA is TGTGCCAGCAGTCTATCAGGGGCTCAGCCCCAGCATTTT.

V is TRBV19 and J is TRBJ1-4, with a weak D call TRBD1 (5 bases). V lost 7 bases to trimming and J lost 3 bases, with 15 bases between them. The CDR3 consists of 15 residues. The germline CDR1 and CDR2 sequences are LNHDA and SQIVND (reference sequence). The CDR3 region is CASTLGGVPNEKLFF. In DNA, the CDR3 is TGTGCCAGTACCCTGGGGGGGGTTCCTAATGAAAAACTGTTTTTT.

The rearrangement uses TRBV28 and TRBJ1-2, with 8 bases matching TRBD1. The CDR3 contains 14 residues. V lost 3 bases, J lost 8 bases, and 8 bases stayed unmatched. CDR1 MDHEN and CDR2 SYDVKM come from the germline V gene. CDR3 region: CASSFPDRVVGYTF. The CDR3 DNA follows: TGTGCCAGCAGTTTTCCGGACAGGGTTGTAGGCTACACCTTC.

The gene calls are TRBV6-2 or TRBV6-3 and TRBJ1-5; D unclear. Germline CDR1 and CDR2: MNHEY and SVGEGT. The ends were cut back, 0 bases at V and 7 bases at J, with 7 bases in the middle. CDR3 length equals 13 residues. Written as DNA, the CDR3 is TGTGCCAGCAGTTACTCTCCGGAACAGCCCCAGCATTTT. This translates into CASSYSPEQPQHF.

The CDR3 reads CASSQEEASGGFTDTQYF. The CDR3 DNA reads as TGCGCCAGCAGCCAAGAAGAAGCTAGCGGGGGGTTCACAGATACGCAGTATTTT. The chain couples TRBV4-1 to TRBJ2-3, with 11 bases fitting TRBD2. This CDR3 spans 18 amino acids. Germline CDR1 reads MGHRA; CDR2 reads YSYEKL. Germline trimming cut 0 bases from V and 2 bases from J; bases unmatched to any gene: 7.

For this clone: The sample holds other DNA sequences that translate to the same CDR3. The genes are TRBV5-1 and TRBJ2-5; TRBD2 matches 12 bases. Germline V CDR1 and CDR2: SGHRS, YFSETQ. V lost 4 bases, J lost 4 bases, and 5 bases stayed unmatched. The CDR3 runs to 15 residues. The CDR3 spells CASSLLAGGPETQYF. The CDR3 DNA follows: TGCGCCAGCAGCCTACTAGCGGGGGGCCCAGAGACCCAGTACTTC.

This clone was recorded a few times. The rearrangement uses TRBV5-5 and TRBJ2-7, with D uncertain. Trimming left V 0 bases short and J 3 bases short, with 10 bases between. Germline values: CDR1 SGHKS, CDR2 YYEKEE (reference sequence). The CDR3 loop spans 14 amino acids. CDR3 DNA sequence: TGTGCCAGCAGCTTGGTTAGCAGAGACTACGAGCAGTACGTC. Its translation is CASSLVSRDYEQYV.

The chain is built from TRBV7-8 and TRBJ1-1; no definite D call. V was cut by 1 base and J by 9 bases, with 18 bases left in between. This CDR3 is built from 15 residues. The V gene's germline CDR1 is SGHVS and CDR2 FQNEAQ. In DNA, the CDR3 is TGTGCCAGCAGCTTAGAGATCGGTAACCCTAATAAAGCTTTCTTT. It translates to CASSLEIGNPNKAFF.